These 24 T cell receptor beta chains came from one sample sequenced in a study of T cell responses to AZD1222 COVID-19 vaccine. This table comes from immunoSEQ multiplex PCR, and its TCRdb copy is limited to in-frame clones, with some not included. This table has 95,000 or so clones, roughly 88% appearing once. Sequenced material: peripheral blood, taken on day 0 of AZD1222 vaccination. These receptors all come from an adult in good health.

The chain links TRBV2 to TRBJ1-1; TRBD1 matches at 7 bases. J was trimmed by 4 bases and V by 6 bases; bases with no gene match: 8. Germline loops: CDR1 SNHLY, CDR2 FYNNEI. The CDR3 spans 14 residues. The CDR3 loop is CASRLGGGSTEAFF. CDR3 DNA sequence: TGTGCCAGCAGGCTAGGGGGCGGGAGCACTGAAGCTTTCTTT.

The rearrangement uses TRBV30 and TRBJ1-1; tentative D call: TRBD1 (5 bases). V was trimmed by 3 bases and J by 3 bases, leaving 11 bases between them. There are 13 residues in the CDR3. In germline, CDR1 is GTSNPN, CDR2 SVGIG (reference sequence). CDR3 sequence: CAWREGFYTEAFF. CDR3 sequence (DNA): TGTGCCTGGAGGGAGGGGTTTTACACTGAAGCTTTCTTT.

V gene TRBV6-6 combines with J gene TRBJ1-5, with unresolved D. There are 16 residues in the CDR3. V lost 0 bases and J lost 1, with 10 bases in between. Germline V gene sequence: CDR1 MNHNY, CDR2 SVGAGI (reference sequence). CDR3 coding DNA: TGTGCCAGCAGTTACTCCCCCGATCACAGCAATCAGCCCCAGCATTTT. Translation gives CASSYSPDHSNQPQHF.

This clone was observed a handful of times. The chain is built from TRBV5-6 and TRBJ1-2; D not resolved. The V gene lost 1 base and the J gene lost 4 bases, with 20 bases spanning the gap. Germline CDR1 is SGHDT and CDR2 is YYEEEE. The CDR3 runs 17 residues. The DNA for the CDR3 is TGTGCCAGCAGCTTGATATCAGACTTCACCCTGCGCTATGGCTACACCTTC. Translating gives CASSLISDFTLRYGYTF. The full variable domain, rest sourced from reference TRBV5-6 and TRBJ1-2, is DAGVTQSPTHLIKTRGQQVTLRCSPKSGHDTVSWYQQALGQGPQFIFQYYEEEERQRGNFPDRFSGHQFPNYSSELNVNALLLGDSALYLCASSLISDFTLRYGYTFGSGTRLTVV.

Only a few counts were recorded for this clone. This rearrangement joins TRBV6-5 to TRBJ2-7; TRBD1 agrees at 9 bases. CDR3 length equals 13 residues. The junction had 3 bases not matched to a gene; V was cut back by 7 bases and J by 2 bases. CDR1 MNHEY and CDR2 SVGAGI come from the germline V gene. The CDR3 bases are TGTGCCAGCACCGGGACAGGGCCCTACGAGCAGTACTTC. This translates into CASTGTGPYEQYF.

This clone has more than one count but fewer than ten. This chain joins TRBV3-1 (or the pseudogene TRBV3-2) and TRBJ2-3; D possibly corresponds to TRBD2 (6 bases). The germline gives CDR1 LGHDT, CDR2 YNNKEL (reference sequence). The length of the CDR3 is 16 residues. Trimming cost V 0 bases and J 4 bases, with 14 bases left between them. CDR3 nucleotides: TGTGCCAGCAGCCAAGAACGGGACTTCTTCCCAGATACGCAGTATTTT. This gives the protein CASSQERDFFPDTQYF.

This clone showed up just a few times. The V call is TRBV4-3, the J call TRBJ2-1; 10 positions match TRBD2. Germline V gene lookup returns CDR1 LGHNA and CDR2 YSLEER. The trim removed 0 bases at V and 0 bases at J, leaving 5 bases unmatched. There are 18 residues in the CDR3. Written as DNA, the CDR3 is TGCGCCAGCAGCCAAGATTCAACTAGCGGGGTCTCCTACAATGAGCAGTTCTTC. This sequence encodes CASSQDSTSGVSYNEQFF.

V gene TRBV30 combines with J gene TRBJ1-5; D is unclear. The CDR3 runs to 14 residues. Per the germline V gene, CDR1 is GTSNPN and CDR2 is SVGIG (reference sequence). The V gene lost 5 bases and the J gene lost 0 bases, with 11 bases spanning the gap. The CDR3 reads CAWGKATSNQPQHF. The CDR3 coding sequence is TGTGCCTGGGGGAAGGCTACTAGCAATCAGCCCCAGCATTTT.

V usage is TRBV19 and J usage is TRBJ1-2, with TRBD1 matching over 9 bases. This CDR3 is 13 amino acids long. Looked up from germline, CDR1 is LNHDA and CDR2 is SQIVND (reference sequence). V lost 4 bases, J lost 8 bases, and 5 bases stayed unmatched. The CDR3 DNA sequence: TGTGCCAGTAGTACGTCCGGGACAGGGGGCTACACCTTC. Encoded protein: CASSTSGTGGYTF.

The rearrangement links TRBV5-4 to TRBJ1-2; 7 bases are shared with TRBD1. V lost 4 bases to trimming and J lost 7 bases; unmatched junction nucleotides: 10. The germline CDR1 and CDR2 sequences are SGHNT and YYREEE (reference sequence). CDR3 size: 14 residues. The CDR3 spells CASSPDREIFGYTF. Written as DNA, the CDR3 is TGTGCCAGCAGCCCTGACAGGGAGATTTTTGGCTACACCTTC.

This chain uses TRBV3-1 (or the pseudogene TRBV3-2) with TRBJ1-1; no definite D call. The CDR3 has 13 amino acids. Germline values: CDR1 LGHDT, CDR2 YNNKEL (reference sequence). Trimming left V 4 bases short and J 3 bases short, with 9 bases between. DNA for the CDR3: TGTGCCAGCAGCCGTCTATGGGACACTGAAGCTTTCTTT. Amino acids: CASSRLWDTEAFF.

The chain combines TRBV28 with TRBJ1-1; 8 bases are shared with TRBD1. The CDR3 contains 17 residues. After removal of 5 bases from V and 0 bases from J, the junction contained 11 bases not matched to a gene. Looked up from germline, CDR1 is MDHEN and CDR2 is SYDVKM. The CDR3 protein is CASSLPMTGVVNTEAFF. Here the CDR3 DNA reads TGTGCCAGCAGTCTACCGATGACAGGGGTGGTGAACACTGAAGCTTTCTTT.

The chain has TRBV5-4 and TRBJ2-7; D may be TRBD2 (6 bases). The germline V and J ends were trimmed by 3 bases and 3 bases, with 19 bases remaining between them. Per germline, CDR1 SGHNT and CDR2 YYREEE (reference sequence). The CDR3 loop spans 16 amino acids. The CDR3 here is CASSSSTRRRGYEQYF. The DNA for the CDR3 is TGTGCCAGCAGCTCCTCAACCCGACGGAGGGGCTACGAGCAGTACTTC. Drawing the rest from reference TRBV5-4 and TRBJ2-7, the complete variable domain is ETGVTQSPTHLIKTRGQQVTLRCSSQSGHNTVSWYQQALGQGPQFIFQYYREEENGRGNFPPRFSGLQFPNYSSELNVNALELDDSALYLCASSSSTRRRGYEQYFGPGTRLTVT.

This clone showed up just once. V is TRBV27 and J is TRBJ2-5, with D possibly being TRBD1 (5 bases). This CDR3 comprises 15 residues. Germline values: CDR1 MNHEY, CDR2 SMNVEV (reference sequence). V lost 5 bases and J lost 1, with 14 bases in between. DNA for the CDR3: TGTGCCAGCAGTCTCAACCCTGACAGCCAAGAGACCCAGTACTTC. Its protein product is CASSLNPDSQETQYF.

The V call is TRBV11-1, the J call TRBJ2-3; D is perhaps TRBD2 (6 bases). Trimming took off 10 bases at V and 0 bases at J, with 14 bases between the two ends. This CDR3 has 14 amino acids. Germline V CDR1 and CDR2: SGHAT, FQDESV (reference sequence). CDR3 nucleotide sequence: TGTGCCACGGGAGCGTGGGACAGCACAGATACGCAGTATTTT. It is translated as CATGAWDSTDTQYF.

The chain has TRBV11-2 and TRBJ1-2; D unclear. The CDR3 covers 15 residues. Germline CDR1 SGHAT, CDR2 FQNNGV. V was clipped by 0 bases and J by 8 bases, with 16 bases between them. The CDR3 region has the DNA TGTGCCAGCAGCTTAGATTCACGAGCCCGATTAGGCTACACCTTC. Translation gives CASSLDSRARLGYTF.

V and J are TRBV3-1 (or the pseudogene TRBV3-2) and TRBJ2-3, with unresolved D. This CDR3 comprises 13 residues. Germline V gives CDR1 LGHDT, CDR2 YNNKEL (reference sequence). V lost 0 bases to trimming and J lost 6 bases, with 7 bases between them. The CDR3 DNA reads as TGTGCCAGCAGCCAAGATCGCTCGGATACGCAGTATTTT. Translation: CASSQDRSDTQYF.

The rearrangement links TRBV7-2 to TRBJ1-3, with D uncertain. This CDR3 contains 15 residues. The germline gives CDR1 SGHTA, CDR2 FQGNSA. The V gene lost 1 base and the J gene lost 3 bases, with 10 bases spanning the gap. CDR3 region: CASSLGARIGNTIYF. CDR3 sequence (DNA): TGTGCCAGCAGCTTAGGGGCCAGGATTGGAAACACCATATATTTT.

The chain joins TRBV6-5 to TRBJ2-7; 13 nucleotides agree with TRBD2. In germline, CDR1 is MNHEY, CDR2 SVGAGI. V trimming: 2 bases; J trimming: 11 bases; junction bases outside the gene matches: 3. The CDR3 has 13 amino acids. The CDR3 coding sequence is TGTGCCAGCAGTTACCCTGGACTAGCGGGAGAGTACTTC. This codes for CASSYPGLAGEYF.

This clone was observed once. CDR3 nucleotides: TGTGCCACCACGAGAGAGACAGGCAATCGGTCACCCCTCCACTTT. Encoded protein: CATTRETGNRSPLHF. The chain has TRBV2 and TRBJ1-6; tentative D call: TRBD1 (6 bases). The V and J ends lost 10 bases and 10 bases respectively, with 23 bases between them. Germline CDR1 reads SNHLY; CDR2 reads FYNNEI. This CDR3 has 15 residues.

The V gene is TRBV30, the J gene TRBJ2-2; D possibly corresponds to TRBD1 (6 bases). Germline values: CDR1 GTSNPN, CDR2 SVGIG (reference sequence). The V and J ends lost 1 base and 7 bases respectively, with 7 bases between them. The CDR3 extends over 12 amino acids. The CDR3 region is CAWSGGRGELFF. For the CDR3, the DNA is TGTGCCTGGAGTGGGGGGCGCGGGGAGCTGTTTTTT.

The V gene is TRBV6-5, the J gene TRBJ2-5, with D unclear. The germline V and J ends were trimmed by 6 bases and 4 bases, with 12 bases remaining between them. The CDR3 covers 13 residues. CDR1 is MNHEY and CDR2 is SVGAGI in the germline V gene. This CDR3 is CASSSWLGETQYF. The DNA of the CDR3 is TGTGCCAGCAGCTCGTGGTTGGGAGAGACCCAGTACTTC.

V and J are TRBV7-8 and TRBJ1-4, with D maybe TRBD1 (5 bases). The CDR3 is made up of 20 amino acids. Germline V gene sequence: CDR1 SGHVS, CDR2 FQNEAQ. The V end was cut by 2 bases, the J end by 6 bases, with 28 bases between. The CDR3 sequence: CASSLPPIHRRTGDDEKLFF. Written as DNA, the CDR3 is TGTGCCAGCAGCTTACCGCCCATCCACAGGAGAACGGGGGACGATGAAAAACTGTTTTTT.

This chain joins TRBV20-1 and TRBJ1-1, with D unclear. The CDR3 spans 11 residues. CDR1 and CDR2 (germline): DFQATT, SNEGSKA (reference sequence). V lost 5 bases to trimming and J lost 11 bases, with 15 bases between them. The CDR3 loop is CSAPGPREAFF. In DNA form, the CDR3 reads TGCAGTGCTCCGGGTCCCCGGGAGGCTTTCTTT.